The 30 T cell receptor beta chains in this list originate from one sample, sequenced in a study of cytomegalovirus exposure and HLA in healthy donors. Primers for the PCR totalled 60 Vbeta and 13 Jbeta. Profiling relied on immunoSEQ multiplex PCR, and the TCRdb table lists in-frame clones only, not all of them. The sample yields about 130,000 clones, 74% seen once. The sample was PBMCs. The source of these receptors is a man aged 35 to 55 in good health and CMV-seropositive.

The rearrangement links TRBV27 to TRBJ2-5, with 7 bases fitting TRBD1. The V gene end was trimmed by 2 bases and the J gene end by 1 base; junction bases not matched to a gene: 13. Looked up from germline, CDR1 is MNHEY and CDR2 is SMNVEV (reference sequence). The length of the CDR3 is 18 residues. Here the CDR3 reads CASSLRGEGRGIQETQYF. The CDR3 bases are TGTGCCAGCAGTTTAAGGGGAGAGGGCAGGGGGATCCAAGAGACCCAGTACTTC.

The chain recombines TRBV5-1 with TRBJ2-3; a possible D gene is TRBD2 (5 bases). The CDR3 covers 14 residues. V gave up 0 bases and J gave up 4 bases, with 9 bases separating them. Per the germline V gene, CDR1 is SGHRS and CDR2 is YFSETQ. The chain's CDR3 is CASSLAGIADTQYF. The DNA for the CDR3 is TGCGCCAGCAGCTTGGCCGGGATCGCAGATACGCAGTATTTT.

The rearrangement joins TRBV19 to TRBJ1-5; D unclear. Germline CDR1 and CDR2: LNHDA and SQIVND (reference sequence). Trimming removed 1 base at V and 2 bases at J, with 9 bases between. The CDR3 has 15 amino acids. The CDR3 reads CASSIGLGGNQPQHF. The CDR3 nucleotides are TGTGCCAGTAGTATAGGTTTAGGAGGCAATCAGCCCCAGCATTTT.

The chain recombines TRBV7-2 with TRBJ2-7, with a weak D call TRBD1 (7 bases). The CDR3 is 14 residues long. Germline V CDR1 and CDR2: SGHTA, FQGNSA. V lost 1 base and J 6 bases, leaving 13 bases between the germline ends. The CDR3 loop is CASSLDPQGGEQYF. The CDR3 DNA is TGTGCCAGCAGCTTAGACCCGCAGGGGGGCGAGCAGTACTTC.

The chain joins TRBV5-4 to TRBJ1-5; the D is unclear. This CDR3 has 15 residues. V was trimmed by 4 bases and J by 1 base, leaving 12 bases between them. Germline V lookup: CDR1 SGHNT, CDR2 YYREEE (reference sequence). The CDR3 DNA sequence: TGTGCCAGCAGCCGGGGTCCCGGAAGCAATCAGCCCCAGCATTTT. As protein: CASSRGPGSNQPQHF.

As regards this clone: One junction end disagrees with the germline gene, perhaps due to a read error. J is TRBJ2-7 and V is TRBV6-6; TRBD2 matches at 10 bases. CDR3 length equals 13 residues. In germline, CDR1 is MNHNY, CDR2 SVGAGI (reference sequence). The chain's CDR3 is CATRLAGHGEQHF. In DNA, the CDR3 is TGTGCCACTAGACTAGCGGGTCATGGGGAGCAGCACTTC.

In its sample, this clone was seen a few times. The sample has other DNA sequences that encode this CDR3 too. The chain joins TRBV30 to TRBJ1-3; TRBD1 agrees at 7 bases. CDR1 GTSNPN and CDR2 SVGIG come from the germline V gene (reference sequence). V was clipped by 2 bases and J by 1 base; unmatched bases: 5. CDR3 length: 15 amino acids. CDR3 nucleotide sequence: TGTGCCTGGAGTCGGGACAGTGGATCTGGAAACACCATATATTTT. Translation gives CAWSRDSGSGNTIYF.

The V gene is TRBV5-8, the J gene TRBJ2-7; D is possibly TRBD2 (6 bases). V gave up 2 bases and J gave up 0 bases, with 12 bases separating them. The germline CDR1 and CDR2 sequences are SGHTS and YDEGEE. The CDR3 runs 15 residues. The CDR3 reads CASSFGGGRSYEQYF. In DNA, the CDR3 is TGTGCCAGCAGCTTCGGCGGAGGGCGCTCCTACGAGCAGTACTTC. Full variable domain (missing parts from reference TRBV5-8 and TRBJ2-7): EAGVTQSPTHLIKTRGQQATLRCSPISGHTSVYWYQQALGLGLQFLLWYDEGEERNRGNFPPRFSGRQFPNYSSELNVNALELEDSALYLCASSFGGGRSYEQYFGPGTRLTVT.

V is TRBV15 and J is TRBJ2-1, with 11 bases fitting TRBD2. The germline gives CDR1 LNHNV, CDR2 YYDKDF (reference sequence). The V segment lost 6 bases and the J segment 4 bases; nucleotides outside the gene matches: 5. This CDR3 region has 15 residues. The CDR3 nucleotides read TGTGCCACCAGAGCCGGGACTAGCGGATACAATGAGCAGTTCTTC. Protein sequence: CATRAGTSGYNEQFF.

The count of this clone is one. The chain joins TRBV19 to TRBJ2-5; D not resolved. Germline V CDR1 and CDR2: LNHDA, SQIVND (reference sequence). V gave up 3 bases and J gave up 4 bases, with 9 bases separating them. The CDR3 covers 13 residues. DNA for the CDR3: TGTGCCAGTAGTATCGGGTTTCGAGAGACCCAGTACTTC. Protein product: CASSIGFRETQYF. Filled out from reference TRBV19 and TRBJ2-5, the complete variable domain reads DGGITQSPKYLFRKEGQNVTLSCEQNLNHDAMYWYRQDPGQGLRLIYYSQIVNDFQKGDIAEGYSVSREKKESFPLTVTSAQKNPTAFYLCASSIGFRETQYFGPGTRLLVL.

This chain connects TRBV5-1 to TRBJ2-2; 10 positions match TRBD2. J lost 8 bases, V lost 0 bases, and 10 bases had no gene match. Germline V gene sequence: CDR1 SGHRS, CDR2 YFSETQ. CDR3 length: 17 amino acids. CDR3 DNA: TGCGCCAGCAGCTTGGCACATAGCGGGAGGCCGGAAGGGGAGCTGTTTTTT. Translation gives CASSLAHSGRPEGELFF.

The chain uses TRBV19 and TRBJ1-2, with D perhaps TRBD1 (6 bases). The CDR3 has 14 residues. Germline CDR1 is LNHDA and CDR2 is SQIVND (reference sequence). V lost 5 bases and J lost 7, with 17 bases in between. The CDR3 coding sequence is TGTGCCAGTAGTCCCCCGGGGACACGGGGTGGCTACACCTTC. Translated: CASSPPGTRGGYTF.

This chain links TRBV29-1 with TRBJ1-1, with a tentative D call TRBD1 (6 bases). The CDR3 covers 12 residues. Germline CDR1 is SQVTM and CDR2 is ANQGSEA. V lost 5 bases, J lost 2 bases, and 9 bases lay in between. CDR3 sequence: CSVKQGNTEAFF. The DNA of the CDR3 is TGCAGCGTTAAACAGGGTAACACTGAAGCTTTCTTT.

The chain has TRBV19 and TRBJ2-7, with 8 positions matching TRBD1. The CDR3 runs to 15 residues. The junction had 11 bases not matched to a gene; V was cut back by 4 bases and J by 6 bases. CDR1 is LNHDA and CDR2 is SQIVND in the germline V gene (reference sequence). CDR3 in amino acids: CASSTRGTGVSEQYF. The CDR3 bases are TGTGCCAGTAGTACGCGCGGGACAGGTGTAAGCGAGCAGTACTTC.

The J gene is TRBJ1-1, the V gene TRBV18; D may be TRBD1 (6 bases). Trimming took off 3 bases at V and 8 bases at J, with 13 bases between the two ends. The germline gives CDR1 KGHSH, CDR2 LQKENI. This CDR3 is 13 amino acids long. CDR3 coding DNA: TGTGCCAGCTCACCGACGGACAGCTCAGAAGCTTTCTTT. Its translation is CASSPTDSSEAFF.

This clone was picked up one time. J is TRBJ1-2 and V is TRBV10-2; D is unresolved. With 3 bases removed from V and 5 bases from J, the gap between germline ends came to 13 bases. The CDR3 contains 14 residues. Germline V CDR1 and CDR2: WSHSY, SAAADI. The CDR3 here is CASSDRTFGYGYTF. The CDR3 nucleotides read TGCGCCAGCAGTGACCGAACTTTCGGGTATGGCTACACCTTC.

This clone was found a few times. This chain links TRBV27 with TRBJ2-2; D remains unclear. V was pared by 3 bases and J by 6 bases, with 5 bases between. CDR3 length: 12 residues. The germline V gene has CDR1 MNHEY and CDR2 SMNVEV (reference sequence). CDR3 region: CASSFVSGELFF. The CDR3 DNA reads as TGTGCCAGCAGTTTCGTCTCCGGGGAGCTGTTTTTT.

V and J are TRBV18 and TRBJ2-5, with D uncertain. CDR1 KGHSH and CDR2 LQKENI come from the germline V gene. CDR3 length: 13 amino acids. Trimming cost V 3 bases and J 0 bases, with 5 bases left between them. CDR3 amino acids: CASSPPYQETQYF. The CDR3 DNA reads TGTGCCAGCTCACCCCCGTACCAAGAGACCCAGTACTTC. Based on the CDR3 plus reference TRBV18 and TRBJ2-5, the full variable domain is NAGVMQNPRHLVRRRGQEARLRCSPMKGHSHVYWYRQLPEEGLKFMVYLQKENIIDESGMPKERFSAEFPKEGPSILRIQQVVRGDSAAYFCASSPPYQETQYFGPGTRLLVL.

This chain joins TRBV9 and TRBJ1-2; D may be TRBD1 (6 bases). The germline V gene has CDR1 SGDLS and CDR2 YYNGEE. This CDR3 comprises 17 residues. With 0 bases removed from V and 2 bases from J, the gap between germline ends came to 17 bases. CDR3 sequence: CASSVGVGGGLNYGYTF. The CDR3, as DNA: TGTGCCAGCAGCGTAGGTGTAGGGGGAGGGCTAAACTATGGCTACACCTTC.

The chain carries TRBV5-8 and TRBJ2-1; 10 bases align to TRBD2. This CDR3 has 16 amino acids. Germline trimming cut 4 bases from V and 0 bases from J; bases unmatched to any gene: 4. Germline V gene sequence: CDR1 SGHTS, CDR2 YDEGEE. This CDR3 reads CASSPRLAGSYNEQFF. The DNA of the CDR3 is TGTGCCAGCAGCCCAAGACTAGCGGGCTCCTACAATGAGCAGTTCTTC.

J is TRBJ1-2 and V is TRBV9; tentative D call: TRBD1 (6 bases). The CDR3 spans 14 residues. With 0 bases removed from V and 4 bases from J, the gap between germline ends came to 10 bases. Germline assignment: CDR1 SGDLS and CDR2 YYNGEE. CDR3: CASSVDRVSYGYTF. As DNA, the CDR3 is TGTGCCAGCAGCGTAGACAGGGTCTCCTATGGCTACACCTTC.

V usage is TRBV25-1 and J usage is TRBJ1-1; 11 bases are shared with TRBD1. After removal of 4 bases from V and 2 bases from J, the junction contained 3 bases not matched to a gene. Germline V CDR1 and CDR2: MGHDK, SYGVNS. This CDR3 region has 15 residues. For the CDR3, the DNA is TGTGCCAGCAGTGGGACAGGGGGCTATAACACTGAAGCTTTCTTT. Encoded protein: CASSGTGGYNTEAFF.

This chain connects TRBV11-3 to TRBJ2-3; 7 positions match TRBD2. The CDR3 covers 13 residues. V lost 2 bases and J lost 8; bases outside the gene matches: 4. Germline lookup yields CDR1 SGHNT and CDR2 YENEEA. The CDR3 sequence is CASSLSPSGTQYF. In DNA, the CDR3 is TGTGCCAGCAGCTTAAGTCCTAGCGGTACGCAGTATTTT. The whole variable domain, remainder taken from reference TRBV11-3 and TRBJ2-3, is EAGVVQSPRYKIIEKKQPVAFWCNPISGHNTLYWYLQNLGQGPELLIRYENEEAVDDSQLPKDRFSAERLKGVDSTLKIQPAELGDSAVYLCASSLSPSGTQYFGPGTRLTVL.

This clone has only one observation. The chain is built from TRBV19 and TRBJ1-3; D may be TRBD1 (6 bases). Trimming cost V 6 bases and J 0 bases, with 12 bases left between them. CDR1 LNHDA and CDR2 SQIVND come from the germline V gene (reference sequence). The CDR3 is made up of 15 amino acids. DNA for the CDR3: TGTGCCAGTAGAAGACAGGACTCCTCTGGAAACACCATATATTTT. Translating it yields CASRRQDSSGNTIYF.

There are a few counts of this clone. The chain joins TRBV2 to TRBJ1-2; TRBD1 matches 7 bases. After removal of 6 bases from V and 2 bases from J, the junction contained 9 bases not matched to a gene. CDR1 and CDR2 from the germline V gene are SNHLY and FYNNEI. The CDR3 covers 15 residues. Here the CDR3 DNA reads TGTGCCAGCAGCGCCGACAGGGAGAAAAACTATGGCTACACCTTC. Amino acids: CASSADREKNYGYTF.

A single count supports this clone. The chain joins TRBV5-4 to TRBJ2-1; 8 nucleotides align to TRBD2. The CDR3 length is 14 residues. Germline V lookup: CDR1 SGHNT, CDR2 YYREEE (reference sequence). V shed 1 base and J 7 bases; nucleotides not matched to a gene: 4. In DNA, the CDR3 is TGTGCCAGCAGCTTGACCGGGACTAGTAATGAGCAGTTCTTC. Translation gives CASSLTGTSNEQFF.

This clone was detected only once. This CDR3 reads CASSLEDWGTPYNEQFF. CDR3 DNA: TGTGCCAGCAGCTTAGAGGATTGGGGGACACCCTACAATGAGCAGTTCTTC. The J gene is TRBJ2-1, the V gene TRBV11-2; TRBD1 is a possible D gene (6 bases). This CDR3 comprises 17 residues. The V gene's germline CDR1 is SGHAT and CDR2 FQNNGV. The V and J ends lost 0 bases and 2 bases respectively, with 14 bases between them.

This chain joins TRBV5-1 and TRBJ1-2, with D maybe TRBD1 (5 bases). The germline CDR1 and CDR2 sequences are SGHRS and YFSETQ. Trimming cost V 0 bases and J 5 bases, with 11 bases left between them. This CDR3 region has 14 residues. CDR3 protein: CASSLARELYGYTF. The CDR3, as DNA: TGCGCCAGCAGCTTGGCCAGGGAACTATATGGCTACACCTTC.

The genes are TRBV6-1 and TRBJ1-3; possibly TRBD1 for D (5 bases). Germline V CDR1 and CDR2: MNHNS, SASEGT. The V end was cut by 7 bases, the J end by 3 bases, with 13 bases between. The CDR3 consists of 14 residues. In DNA form, the CDR3 reads TGTGCCAGCAAAGTAGGGGTTTTTGGAAACACCATATATTTT. Translated: CASKVGVFGNTIYF.

This sequence joins TRBV9 and TRBJ2-7; 7 nucleotides agree with TRBD2. The J segment lost 2 bases and the V segment lost 4 bases, leaving 6 bases of the junction unmatched. The CDR3 runs to 14 residues. Germline-derived CDR1 and CDR2 are SGDLS and YYNGEE. The CDR3 coding sequence is TGTGCCAGCAGCCCCGGGGGGAGTACCTACGAGCAGTACTTC. Its translation: CASSPGGSTYEQYF.